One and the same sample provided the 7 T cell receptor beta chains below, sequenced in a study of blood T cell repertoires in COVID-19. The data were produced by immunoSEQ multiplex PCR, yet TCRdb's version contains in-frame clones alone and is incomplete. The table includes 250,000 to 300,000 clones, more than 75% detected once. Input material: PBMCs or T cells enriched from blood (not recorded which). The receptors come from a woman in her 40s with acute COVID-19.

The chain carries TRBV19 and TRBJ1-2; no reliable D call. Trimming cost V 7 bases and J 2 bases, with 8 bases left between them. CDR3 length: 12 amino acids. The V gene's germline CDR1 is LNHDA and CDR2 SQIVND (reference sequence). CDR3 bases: TGTGCCAGTATGACAAAGAACTATGGCTACACCTTC. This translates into CASMTKNYGYTF.

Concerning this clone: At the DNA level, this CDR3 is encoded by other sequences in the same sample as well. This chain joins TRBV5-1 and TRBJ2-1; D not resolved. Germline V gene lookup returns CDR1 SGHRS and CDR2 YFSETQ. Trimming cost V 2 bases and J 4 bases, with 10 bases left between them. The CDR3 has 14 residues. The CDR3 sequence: CASSFGVGYNEQFF. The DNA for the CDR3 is TGCGCCAGCAGCTTCGGTGTCGGGTACAATGAGCAGTTCTTC. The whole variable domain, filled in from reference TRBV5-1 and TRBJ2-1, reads KAGVTQTPRYLIKTRGQQVTLSCSPISGHRSVSWYQQTPGQGLQFLFEYFSETQRNKGNFPGRFSGRQFSNSRSEMNVSTLELGDSALYLCASSFGVGYNEQFFGPGTRLTVL.

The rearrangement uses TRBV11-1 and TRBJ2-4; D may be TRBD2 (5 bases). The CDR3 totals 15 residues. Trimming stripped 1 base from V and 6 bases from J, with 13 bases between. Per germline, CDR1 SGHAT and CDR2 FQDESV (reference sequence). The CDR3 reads CASSLGGSGGNIQYF. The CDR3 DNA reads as TGTGCCAGCAGCTTAGGTGGGAGTGGCGGAAACATTCAGTACTTC.

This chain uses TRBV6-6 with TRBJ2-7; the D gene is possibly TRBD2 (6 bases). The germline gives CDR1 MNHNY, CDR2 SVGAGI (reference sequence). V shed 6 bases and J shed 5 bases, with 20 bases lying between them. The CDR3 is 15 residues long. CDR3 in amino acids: CASSSGTPVGNEQYF. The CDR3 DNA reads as TGTGCCAGCAGCTCCGGGACTCCCGTGGGGAACGAGCAGTACTTC.

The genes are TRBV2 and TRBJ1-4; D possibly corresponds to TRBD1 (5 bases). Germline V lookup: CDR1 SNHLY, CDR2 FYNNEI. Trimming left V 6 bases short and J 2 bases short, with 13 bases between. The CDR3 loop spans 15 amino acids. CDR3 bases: TGTGCCAGCAGCGCTTCCAGGGTCACTAATGAAAAACTGTTTTTT. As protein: CASSASRVTNEKLFF.

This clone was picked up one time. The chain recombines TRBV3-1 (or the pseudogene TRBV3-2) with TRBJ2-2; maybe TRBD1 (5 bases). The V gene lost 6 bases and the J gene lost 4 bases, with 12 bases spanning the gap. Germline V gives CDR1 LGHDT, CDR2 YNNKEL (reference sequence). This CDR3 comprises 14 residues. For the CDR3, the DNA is TGTGCCAGCAGACAGGCCTCGGGCACCGGGGAGCTGTTTTTT. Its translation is CASRQASGTGELFF.

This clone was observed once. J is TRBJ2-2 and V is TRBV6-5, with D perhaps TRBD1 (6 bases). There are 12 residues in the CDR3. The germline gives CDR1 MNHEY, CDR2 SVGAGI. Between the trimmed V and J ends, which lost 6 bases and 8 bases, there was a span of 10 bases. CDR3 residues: CASSLRGGELFF. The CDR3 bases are TGTGCCAGCAGCCTAAGGGGGGGGGAGCTGTTTTTT.